This TCR beta chain was sequenced for a study of molecular identifiers for immune sequencing clone quantification (dated by TCRdb to the late 2010s). For the wider study: For a replicate experiment, the RNA from either 20,000 or 100,000 naive CD8 T cells was divided into five aliquots, and four of those aliquots went on to sequencing. This methods study used CD8 T cells to benchmark TCR RNA copy counting and molecular-identifier clustering-based TCR repertoire sequencing (MIDCIRS). General findings and caveats noted by the study authors: When barcode sub-clustering was omitted, TCR diversity was inflated by chimeric consensus sequences, with chimeras reaching as high as 47%. In CMV-specific effector cells, clones with more than 20 RNA copies contained over 98% of molecules, whereas in naive cells such clones contained under 1% of molecules. Naive libraries contained spiked-in Jurkat TCR RNA (approximately 10 copies' worth), which is not part of the donor repertoire. Even against a background of some 920,000 naive CD8 T cells, spiked-in Jurkat TCR RNA amounting to a single cell's worth was reported to be detectable. About 3 recovered TCR RNA copies per cell were obtained by modeling, versus about 9 by digital PCR, implying a capture efficiency of 25% to 30%. Identical TCR molecules sharing a barcode could cause highly expanded clone sizes to be underestimated.

Libraries of naive CD8 T cells were built from approximately 20,000 to 980,000 sorted cells, with 10%, 30% or 50% of the purified RNA used. Naive CD8 T cells were FACS-sorted as CD8+CD4-CCR7+CD45RA+ on a BD FACSAria II into RLT Plus buffer. To test detection sensitivity, Jurkat RNA equivalent to more than 9 TCR copies was spiked into samples of roughly 20,000-1,100,000 naive CD8 T cells. Enrichment of CD8 T cells was done with RosetteSep CD8+ T Cell Enrichment Cocktail plus Ficoll-Paque, and ACK red cell lysis came afterward. A few counts support this clonotype. Its antigen remains undetermined. Base qualities are not recorded, but no much larger clone differs from it by a single base. The CDR3 goes from the cysteine to the phenylalanine over 10 residues. This entry keeps only the CDR3 DNA: 30 bases, framed from base 1. CDR1 and CDR2 are read off the germline V gene (reference sequence) as GTSNPN and SVGIG. V is clipped by 5 bases and J by 7 bases, and the sequence between their germline boundaries is 8 bases long.

Library prep was done by PCR. The sample was run on a NextSeq 500. Bulk TCR libraries were made following a previously described method, with the TCR primers given in Table S5. Total RNA was purified with the Qiagen AllPrep DNA/RNA kit. Before any analysis, reads coming from multiple sequencing runs of the same library were combined into one pool. In the paper's pipeline: Reads were retained only if an exact TCR constant sequence was present, and the retained reads were trimmed to 150 nt and grouped according to their 12-nt molecular barcodes. Reads in each barcode group were sub-clustered using a 15% Levenshtein threshold, and a quality-weighted consensus sequence was built for each RNA molecule. Non-functional sequences were excluded, and lower-count sequences lying one edit away from another sequence were also excluded. Based on a fit of two negative binomial distributions, barcode sub-clusters having less than 20% of the maximum read count were discarded. TCRdb redid the processing of the public reads, applying fastp at Q25 and MiXCR, and retained in-frame beta chains. Every entry covers one CDR3 protein and lists the most common genes and DNA from its rows. The authors' filters were not applied to this entry. Here the sample has about 630,000 distinct CDR3 sequences; 25% occur a single time. Of the sample, 0.6% to 0.9% falls within the top ten clones.

The specimen sequenced was naive CD8+ T cells from blood, with Jurkat cell RNA spiked in. The cell subset or site label, as the study defines it: FACS-sorted CD8+CD4-CCR7+CD45RA+ naive T cells. The TCR originated in a human donor in good health. Some libraries in this study had Jurkat cell RNA spiked in. The rearranged chain carries TRBV30 and TRBJ1-1, with TRBD1 perhaps the D gene, on 5 matching bases. The CDR3 in this case is CAWGHLEAFF. The bases read TGTGCCTGGGGACACCTTGAAGCTTTCTTT.